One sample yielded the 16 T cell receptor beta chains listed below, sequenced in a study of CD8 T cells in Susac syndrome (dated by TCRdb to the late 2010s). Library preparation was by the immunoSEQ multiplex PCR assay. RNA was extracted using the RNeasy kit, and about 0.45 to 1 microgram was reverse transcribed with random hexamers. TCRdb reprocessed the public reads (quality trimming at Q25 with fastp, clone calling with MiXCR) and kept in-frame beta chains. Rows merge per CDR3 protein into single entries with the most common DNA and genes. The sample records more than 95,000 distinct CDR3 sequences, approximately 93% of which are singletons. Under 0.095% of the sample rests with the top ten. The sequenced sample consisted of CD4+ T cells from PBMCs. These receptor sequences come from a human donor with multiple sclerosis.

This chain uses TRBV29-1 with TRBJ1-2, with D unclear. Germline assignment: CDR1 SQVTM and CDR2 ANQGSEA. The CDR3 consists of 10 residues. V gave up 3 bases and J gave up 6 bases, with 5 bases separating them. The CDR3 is CSVEGNGYTF. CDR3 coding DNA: TGCAGCGTTGAGGGGAATGGCTACACCTTC.

The CDR3 reads CSARRQGSTDTQYF. The CDR3 DNA reads as TGCAGTGCTAGACGGCAGGGCTCCACAGATACGCAGTATTTT. The chain employs TRBV20-1 and TRBJ2-3, with D tentatively TRBD1 (5 bases). The germline V gene encodes CDR1 DFQATT and CDR2 SNEGSKA (reference sequence). The CDR3 extends over 14 amino acids. Deletions cut 2 bases from V and 2 bases from J, with 11 bases between.

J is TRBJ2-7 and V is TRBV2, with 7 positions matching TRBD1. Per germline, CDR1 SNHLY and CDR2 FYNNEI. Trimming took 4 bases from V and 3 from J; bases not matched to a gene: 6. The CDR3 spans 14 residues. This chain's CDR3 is CASSVGQEYYEQYF. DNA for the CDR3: TGTGCCAGCAGTGTAGGACAGGAGTACTACGAGCAGTACTTC. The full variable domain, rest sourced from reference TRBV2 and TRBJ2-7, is EPEVTQTPSHQVTQMGQEVILRCVPISNHLYFYWYRQILGQKVEFLVSFYNNEISEKSEIFDDQFSVERPDGSNFTLKIRSTKLEDSAMYFCASSVGQEYYEQYFGPGTRLTVT.

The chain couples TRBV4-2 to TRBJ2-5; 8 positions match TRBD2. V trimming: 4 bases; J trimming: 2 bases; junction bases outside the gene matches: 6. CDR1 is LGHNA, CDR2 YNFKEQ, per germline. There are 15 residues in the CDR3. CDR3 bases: TGTGCCAGCAGCCCCGACGGGGGGGCTCAAGAGACCCAGTACTTC. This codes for CASSPDGGAQETQYF.

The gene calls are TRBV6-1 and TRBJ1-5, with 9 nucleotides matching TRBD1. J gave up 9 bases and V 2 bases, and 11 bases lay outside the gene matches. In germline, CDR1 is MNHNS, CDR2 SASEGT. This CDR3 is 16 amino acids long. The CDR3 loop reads CASSERTGEGGMPQHF. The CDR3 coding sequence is TGTGCCAGCAGTGAAAGGACAGGGGAGGGGGGCATGCCCCAGCATTTT.

CDR3 sequence: CATQDLPHGYTF. In nucleotides, the CDR3 is TGTGCTACCCAAGACCTCCCCCATGGCTACACCTTC. The chain couples TRBV12-3 or TRBV12-4 to TRBJ1-2; D not resolved. This CDR3 is 12 amino acids long.

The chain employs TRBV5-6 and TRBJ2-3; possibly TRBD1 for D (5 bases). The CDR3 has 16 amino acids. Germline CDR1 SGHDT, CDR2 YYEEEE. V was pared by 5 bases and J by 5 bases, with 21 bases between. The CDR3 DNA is TGTGCCAGCAGTCGTCGGACACAACAGGAGTTAGATACGCAGTATTTT. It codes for CASSRRTQQELDTQYF.

The CDR3 DNA sequence: TGCAGCGGGGGTGGGATTCAAGAGACCCAGTACTTC. This codes for CSGGGIQETQYF. The rearrangement joins TRBV29-1 to TRBJ2-5; D gene ambiguous. Trimming shortened V by 7 bases and J by 2 bases, and 11 bases separated the two germline ends. The CDR3 runs 12 residues. Germline V CDR1 and CDR2: SQVTM, ANQGSEA.

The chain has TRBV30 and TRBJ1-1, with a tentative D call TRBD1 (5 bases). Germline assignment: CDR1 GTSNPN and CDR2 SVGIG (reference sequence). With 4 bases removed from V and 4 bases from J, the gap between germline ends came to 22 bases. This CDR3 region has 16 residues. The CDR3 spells CAWTRDLQIQSTEAFF. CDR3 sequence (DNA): TGTGCCTGGACCCGGGACCTTCAAATCCAATCCACTGAAGCTTTCTTT. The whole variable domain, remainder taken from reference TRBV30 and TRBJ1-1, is SQTIHQWPATLVQPVGSPLSLECTVEGTSNPNLYWYRQAAGRGLQLLFYSVGIGQISSEVPQNLSASRPQDRQFILSSKKLLLSDSGFYLCAWTRDLQIQSTEAFFGQGTRLTVV.

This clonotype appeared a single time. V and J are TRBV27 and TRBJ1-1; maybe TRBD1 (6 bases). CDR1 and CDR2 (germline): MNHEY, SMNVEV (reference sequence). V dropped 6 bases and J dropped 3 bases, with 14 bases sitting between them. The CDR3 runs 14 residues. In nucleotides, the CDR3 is TGTGCCAGCAGATACACAGGGTACGACACTGAAGCTTTCTTT. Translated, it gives CASRYTGYDTEAFF.

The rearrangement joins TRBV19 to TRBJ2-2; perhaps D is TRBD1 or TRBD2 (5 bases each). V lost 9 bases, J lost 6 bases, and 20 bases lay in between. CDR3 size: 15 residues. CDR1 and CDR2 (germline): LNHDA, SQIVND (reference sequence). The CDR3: CASLPGTNGPGELFF. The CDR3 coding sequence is TGTGCCAGCCTACCGGGGACGAACGGGCCCGGGGAGCTGTTTTTT.

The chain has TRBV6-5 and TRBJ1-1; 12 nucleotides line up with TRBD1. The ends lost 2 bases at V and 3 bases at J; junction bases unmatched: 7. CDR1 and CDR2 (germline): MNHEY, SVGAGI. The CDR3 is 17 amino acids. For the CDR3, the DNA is TGTGCCAGCAGTTACGGGTTTAGGGACAGGGGGCACACTGAAGCTTTCTTT. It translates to CASSYGFRDRGHTEAFF.

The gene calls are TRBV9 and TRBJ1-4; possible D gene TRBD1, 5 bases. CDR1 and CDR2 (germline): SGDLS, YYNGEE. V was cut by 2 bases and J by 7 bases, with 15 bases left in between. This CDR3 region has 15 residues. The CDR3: CASSVRDSGSEKLFF. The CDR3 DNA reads TGTGCCAGCAGCGTCCGGGACTCGGGGAGTGAAAAACTGTTTTTT.

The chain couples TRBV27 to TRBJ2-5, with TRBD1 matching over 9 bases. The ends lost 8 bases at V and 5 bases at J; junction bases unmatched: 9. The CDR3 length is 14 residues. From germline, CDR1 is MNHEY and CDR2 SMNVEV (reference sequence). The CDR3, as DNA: TGTGCCAGCGGTACGGGACAGGGTCCGGAGACCCAGTACTTC. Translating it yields CASGTGQGPETQYF.

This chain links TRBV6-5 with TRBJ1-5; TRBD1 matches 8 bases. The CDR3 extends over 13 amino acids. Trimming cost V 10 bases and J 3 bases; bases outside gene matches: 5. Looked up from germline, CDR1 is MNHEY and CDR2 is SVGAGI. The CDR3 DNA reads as TGTGCCACCAGACAGGGGAACAATCAGCCCCAGCATTTT. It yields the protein CATRQGNNQPQHF.

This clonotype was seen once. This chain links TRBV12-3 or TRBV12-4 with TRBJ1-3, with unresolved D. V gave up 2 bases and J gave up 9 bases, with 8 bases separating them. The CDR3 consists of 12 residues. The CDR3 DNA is TGTGCCAGCAGTTTAAGCGGAGGCACCATATATTTT. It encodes CASSLSGGTIYF.